This T cell receptor beta chain stems from a study of T cell repertoires in cytomegalovirus infection. Worth noting for this clonotype: What it binds is unknown.

TCRdb analysed the reads with MiXCR anew, one entry per CDR3 protein. This sample has hundreds of thousands of distinct CDR3 sequences, with under 40% found just once. The CDR3 covers 14 residues. Germline CDR1 reads MNHEY; CDR2 reads SVGEGT. V was clipped by 2 bases and J by 1 base, with 9 bases between them. The sequencing used cultured CD8+ T cells from PBMCs, collected from culture after CMV antigen stimulation. This receptor was obtained from a human donor in good health (CMV status not recorded). Some clones in this sample may be carry-over from other donors' samples. The gene calls are TRBV6-2 or TRBV6-3 and TRBJ2-7, with a tentative D call TRBD1 (5 bases). The CDR3 sequence: CASSYGDSSYEQYV. CDR3 DNA sequence: TGTGCCAGCAGTTACGGCGACAGTTCCTACGAGCAGTACGTC.